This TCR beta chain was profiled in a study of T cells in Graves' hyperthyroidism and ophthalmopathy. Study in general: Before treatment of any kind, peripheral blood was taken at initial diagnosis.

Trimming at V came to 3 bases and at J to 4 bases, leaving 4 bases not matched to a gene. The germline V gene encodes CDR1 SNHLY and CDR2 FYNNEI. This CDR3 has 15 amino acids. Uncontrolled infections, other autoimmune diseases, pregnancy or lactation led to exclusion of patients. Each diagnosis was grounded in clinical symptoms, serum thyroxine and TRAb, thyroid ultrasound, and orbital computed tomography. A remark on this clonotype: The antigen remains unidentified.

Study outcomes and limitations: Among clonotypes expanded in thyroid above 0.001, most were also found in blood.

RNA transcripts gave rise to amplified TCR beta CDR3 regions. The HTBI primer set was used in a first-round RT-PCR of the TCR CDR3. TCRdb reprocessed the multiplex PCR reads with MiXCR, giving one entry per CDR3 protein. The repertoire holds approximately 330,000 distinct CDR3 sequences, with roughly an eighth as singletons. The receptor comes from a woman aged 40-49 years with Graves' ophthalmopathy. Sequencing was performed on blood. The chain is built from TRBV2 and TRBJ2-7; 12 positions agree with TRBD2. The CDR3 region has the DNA TGTGCCAGCAGTGAGACTAGCGGGGGACCATACGAGCAGTACTTC. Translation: CASSETSGGPYEQYF.